One and the same sample provided the 28 T cell receptor beta chains below, sequenced in a study of T cells in Graves' hyperthyroidism and ophthalmopathy. Researchers amplified the TCR beta CDR3 regions from RNA transcripts. HTBI primers drove first-round RT-PCR of the TCR CDR3. Via MiXCR, TCRdb re-called the multiplex PCR reads, giving one row per CDR3 protein. The sample holds fewer than 700,000 distinct CDR3 sequences, 17% seen once. Source material: blood. The receptor source for this set is a young woman with Graves' ophthalmopathy.

V and J are TRBV4-1 and TRBJ1-5, with unresolved D. Between the trimmed V and J ends, which lost 0 bases and 8 bases, there was a span of 14 bases. The CDR3 spans 15 residues. Germline CDR1 MGHRA, CDR2 YSYEKL. CDR3 sequence: CASSQDILAGKPQHF. In DNA, the CDR3 is TGCGCCAGCAGCCAAGATATATTGGCCGGGAAGCCCCAGCATTTT.

This clonotype was seen at least ten times. This chain joins TRBV12-3 or TRBV12-4 and TRBJ1-1, with TRBD1 as a possible D gene (5 bases). The germline V and J ends were trimmed by 3 bases and 4 bases, with 9 bases remaining between them. The CDR3 covers 13 residues. CDR3 sequence reads: CASSFPGTTEAFF. Written as DNA, the CDR3 is TGTGCCAGCAGTTTTCCGGGGACCACTGAAGCTTTCTTT.

This chain uses TRBV7-3 with TRBJ2-7; 7 bases are a match to TRBD2. The germline V gene encodes CDR1 SGHTA and CDR2 FQGTGA. CDR3 length: 13 residues. V trimming: 2 bases; J trimming: 6 bases; junction bases outside the gene matches: 4. The CDR3 sequence: CASSLAGETEQYF. The CDR3 DNA reads as TGTGCCAGCAGCTTAGCGGGAGAAACCGAGCAGTACTTC. Based on the CDR3 plus reference TRBV7-3 and TRBJ2-7, the full variable domain is GAGVSQTPSNKVTEKGKYVELRCDPISGHTALYWYRQSLGQGPEFLIYFQGTGAADDSGLPNDRFFAVRPEGSVSTLKIQRTERGDSAVYLCASSLAGETEQYFGPGTRLTVT.

This clonotype was picked up many times. The chain has TRBV3-1 and TRBJ1-2; possible D gene TRBD1, 5 bases. CDR3 size: 14 residues. Trimming took off 4 bases at V and 0 bases at J, with 9 bases between the two ends. CDR1 and CDR2 (germline): LGHDT, YNNKEL (reference sequence). The DNA for the CDR3 is TGTGCCAGCAGCCTGGGACCGGCTAACTATGGCTACACCTTC. This gives the protein CASSLGPANYGYTF.

This chain links TRBV29-1 with TRBJ1-6, with 10 bases that match TRBD1. Looked up from germline, CDR1 is SQVTM and CDR2 is ANQGSEA. Trimming cost V 6 bases and J 11 bases; bases outside gene matches: 10. The CDR3 has 14 residues. As DNA, the CDR3 is TGCAGCGTCGCCACGACAGGGGGCGGACCACCCCTCCACTTT. This sequence encodes CSVATTGGGPPLHF.

This rearrangement joins TRBV27 to TRBJ2-7; 8 nucleotides line up with TRBD2. Trimming cost V 5 bases and J 1 base; bases outside gene matches: 10. This CDR3 spans 16 amino acids. Germline V gives CDR1 MNHEY, CDR2 SMNVEV (reference sequence). CDR3 sequence: CASSLDSGTRSYEQYF. DNA of the CDR3: TGTGCCAGCAGTCTCGACTCCGGGACTAGGTCCTACGAGCAGTACTTC.

V is TRBV27 and J is TRBJ2-2; TRBD2 is a possible D gene (7 bases). Germline CDR1 and CDR2: MNHEY and SMNVEV (reference sequence). The V end was cut by 3 bases, the J end by 6 bases, with 14 bases between. This CDR3 comprises 15 residues. The CDR3 DNA reads TGTGCCAGCAGTTTTGTGAGGGGGGGAGCCGGGGAGCTGTTTTTT. Protein: CASSFVRGGAGELFF.

This clonotype occurred many times. This chain joins TRBV6-6 and TRBJ1-1, with no clear D. V was shortened by 1 base and J by 6 bases, with 15 bases between the two germline ends. The CDR3 is 15 amino acids. The V gene's germline CDR1 is MNHNY and CDR2 SVGAGI (reference sequence). DNA for the CDR3: TGTGCCAGCAGTTACTTGGCCAGACGAGGATCTGAAGCTTTCTTT. Translating it yields CASSYLARRGSEAFF.

V usage is TRBV11-2 and J usage is TRBJ2-6; 8 bases line up with TRBD1. CDR1 is SGHAT, CDR2 FQNNGV, per germline. This CDR3 comprises 18 residues. The junction had 8 bases not matched to a gene; V was cut back by 4 bases and J by 0 bases. CDR3 residues: CASSSEGQVFSGANVLTF. As DNA, the CDR3 is TGTGCCAGCAGCTCCGAGGGACAGGTTTTCTCTGGGGCCAACGTCCTGACTTTC.

The V and J genes are TRBV20-1 and TRBJ1-6; tentative D call: TRBD1 (5 bases). The CDR3 contains 15 residues. The V gene lost 5 bases and the J gene lost 10 bases, with 21 bases spanning the gap. Germline V gives CDR1 DFQATT, CDR2 SNEGSKA (reference sequence). CDR3 residues: CSASQGGGGNSPLHF. DNA for the CDR3: TGCAGTGCTTCCCAGGGCGGGGGTGGCAACTCACCCCTCCACTTT.

This clonotype was seen more than once but under ten times. This chain joins TRBV7-3 and TRBJ1-2, with no clear D. The CDR3 totals 9 residues. CDR1 is SGHTA, CDR2 FQGTGA, per germline. Deletions cut 10 bases from V and 12 bases from J, with 12 bases between. The CDR3 nucleotides are TGTGCCAACGGGCGGATTGACACCTTC. Amino acids: CANGRIDTF.

In this sample, this clonotype turned up a few times. V is TRBV7-6 and J is TRBJ2-2; 8 bases are a match to TRBD2. CDR3 size: 15 residues. CDR1 and CDR2 (germline): SGHVS, FNYEAQ. V lost 6 bases and J lost 3; bases outside the gene matches: 6. In nucleotides, the CDR3 is TGTGCCAGCAGTCGGGGGGGGGGAGACACCGGGGAGCTGTTTTTT. Translation gives CASSRGGGDTGELFF.

In its sample, this clonotype was seen a few times. The V and J genes are TRBV5-5 and TRBJ1-2; D ambiguous. This CDR3 comprises 17 residues. Germline V gene sequence: CDR1 SGHKS, CDR2 YYEKEE (reference sequence). Trimming left V 0 bases short and J 4 bases short, with 19 bases between. CDR3 nucleotides: TGTGCCAGCAGCTTGGATGGGAGTGGCGGCAGGATCTATGGCTACACCTTC. Translated, it gives CASSLDGSGGRIYGYTF.

This clonotype has more than one count but fewer than ten. The chain uses TRBV4-1 and TRBJ2-1; D is unclear. From germline, CDR1 is MGHRA and CDR2 YSYEKL. Deletions cut 0 bases from V and 7 bases from J, with 13 bases between. This CDR3 is built from 15 residues. CDR3 DNA sequence: TGCGCCAGCAGCCAAGATTCATTGAAAGGAAATGAGCAGTTCTTC. Translation gives CASSQDSLKGNEQFF.

This chain uses TRBV27 with TRBJ1-6; D ambiguous. This CDR3 has 15 amino acids. Germline V gene sequence: CDR1 MNHEY, CDR2 SMNVEV (reference sequence). The V end was cut by 6 bases, the J end by 8 bases, with 17 bases between. CDR3 DNA: TGTGCCAGCAGCGACGCGGTGGTACGTGATTCACCCCTCCACTTT. This codes for CASSDAVVRDSPLHF.

This clonotype appeared a few times. The rearrangement links TRBV30 to TRBJ2-7, with 9 bases matching TRBD1. CDR3 size: 15 residues. Germline V gene sequence: CDR1 GTSNPN, CDR2 SVGIG (reference sequence). Germline trimming cut 0 bases from V and 6 bases from J; bases unmatched to any gene: 9. The CDR3: CAWSVGGQGGSEQYF. The CDR3 region has the DNA TGTGCCTGGAGTGTAGGGGGACAGGGTGGCTCCGAGCAGTACTTC. Looking up the rest from reference TRBV30 and TRBJ2-7 gives the full variable domain: SQTIHQWPATLVQPVGSPLSLECTVEGTSNPNLYWYRQAAGRGLQLLFYSVGIGQISSEVPQNLSASRPQDRQFILSSKKLLLSDSGFYLCAWSVGGQGGSEQYFGPGTRLTVT.

This clonotype was counted ten times or more. This chain joins TRBV28 and TRBJ1-2; 8 bases map to TRBD1. Losses at the gene ends were 4 bases for V and 4 bases for J; bases not matched to a gene: 14. The germline V gene has CDR1 MDHEN and CDR2 SYDVKM. The CDR3 has 17 amino acids. CDR3: CASSSPGAGGGIYGYTF. The CDR3 coding sequence is TGTGCCAGCAGTTCCCCCGGGGCAGGGGGCGGAATCTATGGCTACACCTTC.

This clonotype came up a few times. J is TRBJ1-5 and V is TRBV28, with D perhaps matching TRBD1 (5 bases). The CDR3 sequence is 19 residues long. Germline V gene sequence: CDR1 MDHEN, CDR2 SYDVKM. V was pared by 1 base and J by 0 bases, with 19 bases between. CDR3 coding DNA: TGTGCCAGCAGTTTATACCCAGCGCAGGGTTCCACTAGCAATCAGCCCCAGCATTTT. Protein: CASSLYPAQGSTSNQPQHF.

This clonotype was seen at least ten times. V is TRBV20-1 and J is TRBJ1-1; 7 bases fit TRBD1. Germline loops: CDR1 DFQATT, CDR2 SNEGSKA (reference sequence). Trimming cost V 2 bases and J 4 bases; bases outside gene matches: 10. CDR3 length: 15 residues. For the CDR3, the DNA is TGCAGTGCTAGAAGCCTGACAGGGAGAGGCACTGAAGCTTTCTTT. It is translated as CSARSLTGRGTEAFF.

This clonotype was seen many times. The chain links TRBV24-1 to TRBJ1-2, with no clear D. The CDR3 has 13 residues. Germline CDR1 reads KGHDR; CDR2 reads SFDVKD. V lost 0 bases to trimming and J lost 8 bases, with 9 bases between them. In DNA form, the CDR3 reads TGTGCCACCAGTGATTTGAGTCAAGGGGGCTACACCTTC. Protein product: CATSDLSQGGYTF.

The chain couples TRBV4-2 to TRBJ1-2, with 10 positions matching TRBD1. The ends lost 1 base at V and 5 bases at J; junction bases unmatched: 10. The CDR3 is 17 amino acids. Germline CDR1 LGHNA, CDR2 YNFKEQ. The chain's CDR3 is CASSQARTGGVEYGYTF. The CDR3 nucleotides read TGTGCCAGCAGCCAAGCTAGGACAGGGGGAGTTGAATATGGCTACACCTTC.

This clonotype was seen a handful of times. CDR3 in DNA: TGTGCCAGCAGTTACACGCGGGAGGGCACAGATACGCAGTATTTT. The encoded protein is CASSYTREGTDTQYF. This chain links TRBV7-9 with TRBJ2-3; TRBD2 matches at 8 bases. The CDR3 has 15 residues. Germline values: CDR1 SEHNR, CDR2 FQNEAQ (reference sequence). J gave up 1 base and V 6 bases, and 6 bases lay outside the gene matches. The full variable domain, rest sourced from reference TRBV7-9 and TRBJ2-3, is DTGVSQNPRHKITKRGQNVTFRCDPISEHNRLYWYRQTLGQGPEFLTYFQNEAQLEKSRLLSDRFSAERPKGSFSTLEIQRTEQGDSAMYLCASSYTREGTDTQYFGPGTRLTVL.

This clonotype was seen a handful of times. This chain links TRBV4-2 with TRBJ1-2, with 8 bases fitting TRBD1. Trimming removed 8 bases from V and 7 bases from J; junction bases left unmatched: 12. The CDR3 extends over 14 amino acids. The germline CDR1 and CDR2 sequences are LGHNA and YNFKEQ. DNA for the CDR3: TGTGCCAGCGGTCACGGACAGGGAGGTGGTGGCTACACCTTC. The encoded protein is CASGHGQGGGGYTF.

This clonotype was seen ten or more times. The V call is TRBV28, the J call TRBJ2-4, with TRBD2 identical over 13 bases. CDR1 is MDHEN and CDR2 is SYDVKM in the germline V gene. The V gene end was trimmed by 5 bases and the J gene end by 4 bases; junction bases not matched to a gene: 8. The CDR3 is made up of 17 amino acids. The CDR3 sequence is CASSPGGLAGAKNIQYF. The CDR3 DNA follows: TGTGCCAGCAGTCCGGGAGGACTAGCGGGGGCTAAAAACATTCAGTACTTC. The full variable domain, completed using reference TRBV28 and TRBJ2-4, is DVKVTQSSRYLVKRTGEKVFLECVQDMDHENMFWYRQDPGLGLRLIYFSYDVKMKEKGDIPEGYSVSREKKERFSLILESASTNQTSMYLCASSPGGLAGAKNIQYFGAGTRLSVL.

This clonotype appeared many times. V usage is TRBV28 and J usage is TRBJ1-1, with D tentatively TRBD1 (6 bases). Trimming removed 1 base from V and 3 bases from J, with 21 bases in between. The CDR3 has 18 residues. In germline, CDR1 is MDHEN, CDR2 SYDVKM. This chain's CDR3 is CASSLSYRVSDGDTEAFF. The CDR3 nucleotides read TGTGCCAGCAGTTTATCCTACAGGGTCTCTGATGGGGACACTGAAGCTTTCTTT.

The J gene is TRBJ2-6, the V gene TRBV5-1; 11 bases match TRBD2. CDR1 is SGHRS, CDR2 YFSETQ, per germline. The CDR3 is made up of 16 amino acids. Trimming cost V 6 bases and J 11 bases; bases outside gene matches: 13. DNA for the CDR3: TGCGCCAGCAATACCGGGACTAGCGGAGTTGGGCACGTCCTGACTTTC. This gives the protein CASNTGTSGVGHVLTF.

The rearrangement links TRBV9 to TRBJ2-7; TRBD2 aligns across 10 bases. V gave up 0 bases and J gave up 6 bases; unmatched junction bases: 6. CDR1 SGDLS and CDR2 YYNGEE come from the germline V gene. There are 15 residues in the CDR3. The CDR3 reads CASSVAASGGFEQYF. The DNA of the CDR3 is TGTGCCAGCAGCGTAGCGGCTAGCGGGGGCTTCGAGCAGTACTTC.

This clonotype was picked up many times. One end of the junction does not line up with germline, which may come from a read error. This chain connects TRBV29-1 to TRBJ2-3; 9 positions agree with TRBD2. Germline V CDR1 and CDR2: SQVTM, ANQGSEA. The CDR3 is 15 amino acids. CDR3 sequence reads: CSVEDSGSLPDTQYF. The DNA of the CDR3 is TGCAGCGTGGAAGATAGCGGGAGCCTTCCAGATACGCAGTATTTT.